These 10 T cell receptor beta chains originate from one sample sequenced in a study of identical twins. One entry per CDR3 protein, called by TCRdb with MiXCR from the 5' RACE reads. The table has 1.5 million to 2 million distinct CDR3 sequences, about 32% seen once. The material sequenced was cord blood. These receptors were obtained from a newborn girl in good health.

This clonotype was recorded a few times. The genes are TRBV12-5 and TRBJ2-7; 7 bases line up with TRBD2. J lost 3 bases, V lost 5 bases, and 4 bases had no gene match. CDR1 and CDR2 from the germline V gene are LGHNT and FRNRAP. The CDR3 runs to 13 residues. The CDR3 DNA is TGTGCTAGTGGTCCCTGGGGGGGCTACGAGCAGTACTTC. The encoded protein is CASGPWGGYEQYF.

This chain joins TRBV10-3 and TRBJ1-5, with 9 bases identical to TRBD1. The CDR3 is 15 amino acids. V dropped 5 bases and J dropped 1; count of bases not matched to a gene: 3. The germline V gene encodes CDR1 ENHRY and CDR2 SYGVKD. CDR3 in DNA: TGTGCCATCAGTAAGGGGACAGGGAGCAATCAGCCCCAGCATTTT. It yields the protein CAISKGTGSNQPQHF.

The chain has TRBV4-1 and TRBJ1-2; TRBD1 is a possible D gene (5 bases). The V and J ends lost 1 base and 2 bases respectively, with 17 bases between them. The CDR3 is 17 amino acids. Germline values: CDR1 MGHRA, CDR2 YSYEKL. CDR3 protein: CASSQGQLREANYGYTF. As DNA, the CDR3 is TGCGCCAGCAGCCAAGGTCAGCTCAGGGAGGCCAACTATGGCTACACCTTC.

This clonotype was seen a handful of times. The gene calls are TRBV14 and TRBJ2-7; 7 bases align to TRBD2. CDR1 is SGHDN and CDR2 is FVKESK in the germline V gene. J lost 2 bases, V lost 0 bases, and 4 bases had no gene match. The CDR3 is 15 amino acids. DNA for the CDR3: TGTGCCAGCAGCCAAGAACTAGCGAGGACCTACGAGCAGTACTTC. It is translated as CASSQELARTYEQYF.

This clonotype was counted only a few times. The chain couples TRBV2 to TRBJ2-1, with no clear D. The DNA end lines up better with TRBJ2-7; the J call may be wrong. CDR3 length equals 13 residues. The germline CDR1 and CDR2 sequences are SNHLY and FYNNEI. This CDR3 is CASLTVSYNEQYF. In DNA, the CDR3 is TGTGCCAGCCTAACTGTTTCCTACAATGAGCAGTACTTC.

This chain connects TRBV7-6 to TRBJ2-3, with 7 bases aligning to TRBD1. This CDR3 has 16 residues. The trim removed 5 bases at V and 2 bases at J, leaving 10 bases unmatched. CDR1 is SGHVS, CDR2 FNYEAQ, per germline. For the CDR3, the DNA is TGTGCCAGCAGCACCGACAGGGCTCGAGACACAGATACGCAGTATTTT. Translated: CASSTDRARDTDTQYF.

The J gene is TRBJ1-2, the V gene TRBV12-5; maybe TRBD1 (6 bases). V was shortened by 0 bases and J by 4 bases, with 12 bases between the two germline ends. Germline loops: CDR1 LGHNT, CDR2 FRNRAP. The CDR3 has 15 amino acids. The CDR3 is CASGLVRGAGYGYTF. CDR3 nucleotide sequence: TGTGCTAGTGGTTTGGTTCGGGGGGCAGGCTATGGCTACACCTTC.

V usage is TRBV27 and J usage is TRBJ1-3; D perhaps matches TRBD1 (5 bases). From germline, CDR1 is MNHEY and CDR2 SMNVEV (reference sequence). V lost 0 bases to trimming and J lost 8 bases, with 11 bases between them. CDR3 size: 14 residues. The CDR3 is CASSLSGRADTIYF. CDR3 DNA: TGTGCCAGCAGTTTATCGGGCAGGGCGGACACCATATATTTT.

The CDR3 DNA reads TGTGCCAGCAGTTTCTTGTCACAGGGACAGGGGGTCAAAAACATTCAGTACTTC. Protein: CASSFLSQGQGVKNIQYF. The chain joins TRBV28 to TRBJ2-4; TRBD1 aligns across 11 bases. The CDR3 totals 18 residues. V trimming: 3 bases; J trimming: 3 bases; junction bases outside the gene matches: 10. Germline V gene sequence: CDR1 MDHEN, CDR2 SYDVKM. Supplemented by reference TRBV28 and TRBJ2-4, the full variable domain reads DVKVTQSSRYLVKRTGEKVFLECVQDMDHENMFWYRQDPGLGLRLIYFSYDVKMKEKGDIPEGYSVSREKKERFSLILESASTNQTSMYLCASSFLSQGQGVKNIQYFGAGTRLSVL.

This chain uses TRBV27 with TRBJ2-3; D might be TRBD1 (5 bases). The CDR3 has 15 residues. From germline, CDR1 is MNHEY and CDR2 SMNVEV (reference sequence). Trimming took 0 bases from V and 6 from J, leaving 13 bases between them. The CDR3 nucleotides are TGTGCCAGCAGTTTATCGAGAAGGGGAATGGATACGCAGTATTTT. It is translated as CASSLSRRGMDTQYF.